This T cell receptor beta chain stems from a study of CD8 T cells in Susac syndrome. This CDR3 spans 16 amino acids. The V end lost 5 bases, the J end lost 4 bases, and 21 bases lay between the germline ends. Germline-derived CDR1 and CDR2 are MGHDK and SYGVNS. Random hexamers served to reverse transcribe roughly 0.45 to 1 ug RNA. TCRdb redid the calling of the immunoSEQ multiplex PCR reads with MiXCR, one entry per CDR3 protein. The data contain some 110,000 distinct CDR3 sequences, roughly 94% of them singletons. In Susac syndrome patients, recently defined diagnostic criteria for definite or probable disease were met. Notes on this clonotype: As yet, its antigen is unknown.

The study, taken as a whole, reports: The study identified about sixteen and five Susac-specific public clones in total CD8+ and CD8+ TEMRA repertoires.

This receptor was identified in a human donor with Susac syndrome. The chain has TRBV25-1 and TRBJ2-7; D might be TRBD2 (6 bases). The sequencing input was CD8+ T cells from PBMCs. Here the CDR3 reads CASSYLGGIEGYEQYF. In DNA, the CDR3 is TGTGCCAGCAGTTACTTGGGAGGAATTGAAGGTTACGAGCAGTACTTC.